This note documents a single T cell receptor beta chain sequence. Its antigen is still unknown. These data are taken from a study of shared clonotypes between healthy human individuals. Study results and caveats: Only blood underwent sampling, and tissue repertoires likely differ.

The sorted-subset replicate PCRs were given around 0.2 ug DNA, which is tens of thousands of T cell genomes. Sequencing was performed with immunoSEQ multiplex PCR; in TCRdb, only in-frame clones are kept and a portion is missing. Found here are around 940,000 clones, less than 85% of them singletons; the top ten hold roughly 1.5%. Germline-derived CDR1 and CDR2 are LNHDA and SQIVND (reference sequence). This CDR3 comprises 14 residues. Trimming shortened V by 5 bases and J by 13 bases, and 20 bases separated the two germline ends. Material for sequencing was memory CD4+ T cells sorted from blood. Subset here: CD45RA-negative fraction. This clonotype was obtained from a man aged 18 to 30 in good health. V gene TRBV19 combines with J gene TRBJ1-4; TRBD1 might be the D (5 bases). The CDR3 nucleotides are TGTGCCAGTAGTCAAGACATAGGGGTAGAAGGACTGTTTTTT. This codes for CASSQDIGVEGLFF.